The rows below give T cell receptor beta chains drawn from one sample of a study of T cell repertoires in cytomegalovirus infection. TCRdb processed the reads anew with MiXCR; each CDR3 protein has one entry. The profile shows about 190,000 distinct CDR3 sequences, 28% of them singletons. Sequenced sample: PBMCs. The receptor set was obtained from a human donor in good health (CMV status not recorded). Some clones in this sample may be carry-over from other donors' samples. Each CDR3 is given with its conserved first and last residue. A D gene is named only where the DNA matches it firmly. Where a row states a size, it is once, few, many or the class of an expanded clone; other rows omit it.

>TRBJ2-1|.|few|TRBV6-6|13
CASTPDAYNEQFF
TGTGCCAGCACCCCGGACGCCTACAATGAGCAGTTCTTC
>TRBJ2-2|.|.|TRBV20-1|17
CSAREGGRGVGTGELFF
TGCAGTGCTAGAGAGGGTGGCCGGGGCGTCGGCACCGGGGAGCTGTTTTTT
>TRBJ2-7|TRBD2|.|TRBV2|14
CASTLLAGNYEQYF
TGTGCCAGCACCCTGCTAGCGGGGAACTACGAGCAGTACTTC
>TRBJ2-1|.|many|TRBV7-2|11
CASSRGEEQFF
TGTGCCAGCAGCCGGGGAGAAGAGCAGTTCTTC
>TRBJ2-2|TRBD1|few|TRBV14|18
CASSQDLSGQWNTGELFF
TGTGCCAGCAGCCAAGATCTATCGGGACAGTGGAACACCGGGGAGCTGTTTTTT
>TRBJ2-5|TRBD2|once|TRBV5-1|18
CASSLTLAGGLGSETQYF
TGCGCCAGCAGCTTGACTCTAGCGGGGGGGCTCGGTTCAGAGACCCAGTACTTC
>TRBJ1-6|TRBD1|.|TRBV12-3/TRBV12-4|14
CASSLDRDNSPLHF
TGTGCCAGCAGCCTCGACAGGGATAATTCACCCCTCCACTTT
>TRBJ1-2|TRBD1|.|TRBV30|13
CAWRGTGDYGYTF
TGTGCCTGGAGGGGGACAGGTGACTATGGCTACACCTTC
>TRBJ1-6|.|few|TRBV6-4|16
CASSKTGRGDNSPLHF
TGTGCCAGCTCGAAGACCGGTAGGGGGGACAATTCACCCCTCCACTTT
>TRBJ1-6|TRBD1|.|TRBV4-1|19
CASSQDLNRGAEPYSPLHF
TGCGCCAGCAGCCAAGATCTTAACAGGGGGGCCGAGCCCTATTCACCCCTCCACTTT
>TRBJ2-5|.|many|TRBV7-8|15
CASNPSRDPRGTQYF
TGTGCCAGCAACCCATCCAGAGATCCGAGGGGGACCCAGTACTTC
>TRBJ1-1|.|.|TRBV5-1|14
CASSMDRMNTEAFF
TGCGCCAGCAGTATGGACAGAATGAACACTGAAGCTTTCTTT
>TRBJ2-1|TRBD2|few|TRBV11-2|14
CASTTGGNYNEQFF
TGTGCCAGCACCACGGGAGGAAATTACAATGAGCAGTTCTTC
>TRBJ2-7|.|many|TRBV7-2|16
CASSLVGGGLNYEQYF
TGTGCCAGCAGCTTAGTTGGTGGTGGACTAAATTACGAGCAGTACTTC
>TRBJ2-7|.|many|TRBV7-2|15
CASSHHGQNTYEQYF
TGTGCCAGCAGCCACCATGGACAGAATACCTACGAGCAGTACTTC
>TRBJ2-2|TRBD2|many|TRBV11-2|20
CASSLLSRLAGEANTGELFF
TGTGCCAGCAGCTTACTGTCCAGACTAGCGGGGGAAGCGAACACCGGGGAGCTGTTTTTT
>TRBJ1-2|.|.|TRBV6-5|16
CASSYSRAFESLGYTF
TGTGCCAGCAGTTACTCCCGGGCCTTTGAGTCCCTTGGCTACACCTTC
>TRBJ2-5|.|.|TRBV6-5|15
CASSYSPDKQETQYF
TGTGCCAGCAGTTACTCGCCGGACAAACAAGAGACCCAGTACTTC
>TRBJ2-3|TRBD1|few|TRBV12-3/TRBV12-4|15
CASSRDRGLTDTQYF
TGTGCCAGCAGTCGAGACAGGGGGCTCACAGATACGCAGTATTTT
>TRBJ2-7|.|.|TRBV12-3/TRBV12-4|13
CASSFRDGYEQYF
TGTGCCAGCAGTTTCCGGGACGGCTACGAGCAGTACTTC
>TRBJ2-1|.|.|TRBV28|12
CASSRMVDEQFF
TGTGCCAGCAGTCGGATGGTCGATGAGCAGTTCTTC
>TRBJ2-7|.|few|TRBV7-2|14
CASSPVGQRAEQYF
TGTGCCAGCAGCCCGGTGGGGCAGAGGGCGGAGCAGTACTTC
>TRBJ1-5|TRBD1|few|TRBV20-1|15
CSAPLTGQGHQPQHF
TGCAGTGCTCCTTTGACCGGACAGGGCCATCAGCCCCAGCATTTT
>TRBJ1-2|.|many|TRBV7-2|16
CASSPPRGVRNYGYTF
TGTGCCAGCAGCCCCCCTCGAGGGGTTCGGAACTATGGCTACACCTTC
>TRBJ2-3|TRBD2|few|TRBV12-3/TRBV12-4|15
CASSSGLAGRDTQYF
TGTGCCAGCAGTTCGGGACTAGCGGGGAGGGATACGCAGTATTTT
>TRBJ1-6|.|few|TRBV3-1|14
CASRPTGSRSPLHF
TGTGCCAGCAGACCGACAGGTTCCCGGTCACCCCTCCACTTT
>TRBJ2-1|.|.|TRBV15|16
CATSRASGLGANEQFF
TGTGCCACCAGCAGGGCATCGGGTCTTGGGGCGAATGAGCAGTTCTTC
>TRBJ1-2|.|few|TRBV25-1|12
CASSESMRSYTF
TGTGCCAGCAGTGAATCTATGAGAAGCTACACCTTC
>TRBJ2-5|TRBD2|.|TRBV5-4|15
CASSFGQGGQETQYF
TGTGCCAGCAGCTTCGGGCAGGGAGGGCAAGAGACCCAGTACTTC
>TRBJ2-1|.|few|TRBV5-6|16
CASSLGLISTYNEQFF
TGTGCCAGCAGCTTAGGTCTCATCTCCACCTACAATGAGCAGTTCTTC
>TRBJ1-2|TRBD1|.|TRBV6-5|13
CASSQGAVYGYTF
TGTGCCAGCAGTCAGGGGGCGGTTTATGGCTACACCTTC
>TRBJ2-3|.|few|TRBV28|12
CASLDITDTQYF
TGTGCCAGCCTTGACATCACAGATACGCAGTATTTT
>TRBJ1-5|.|few|TRBV7-9|16
CASSAWGPSGNQPQHF
TGTGCCAGCAGTGCCTGGGGCCCCTCTGGCAATCAGCCCCAGCATTTT
>TRBJ2-7|TRBD1|few|TRBV29-1|15
CSVLPGQAFSYEQYF
TGCAGCGTTCTCCCGGGACAGGCCTTCTCCTACGAGCAGTACTTC
>TRBJ2-5|.|.|TRBV7-3|13
CARTQGTSQDQYF
TGTGCCAGAACGCAGGGGACCTCTCAGGACCAGTACTTC
>TRBJ1-2|.|.|TRBV12-3/TRBV12-4|13
CASSLGGARGYTF
TGTGCCAGCAGCCTGGGGGGGGCGCGTGGCTACACCTTC
>TRBJ2-3|.|.|TRBV27|15
CASRPVTGPLDTQYF
TGTGCCAGCAGGCCAGTCACAGGGCCCCTAGATACGCAGTATTTT
>TRBJ2-1|TRBD1|.|TRBV6-6|15
CASSSTGAPNNEQFF
TGTGCCAGCAGCTCCACAGGGGCGCCCAACAATGAGCAGTTCTTC
>TRBJ2-1|TRBD2|.|TRBV12-3/TRBV12-4|15
CASSLRGDHYNEQFF
TGTGCCAGCAGTTTACGGGGGGACCATTACAATGAGCAGTTCTTC
>TRBJ2-5|TRBD2|.|TRBV28|18
CASTSGTSGASLQETQYF
TGTGCCAGCACCTCCGGGACTAGCGGGGCCTCGCTACAAGAGACCCAGTACTTC
>TRBJ2-3|.|.|TRBV14|16
CASSKGSSDFTDTQYF
TGTGCCAGTTCAAAAGGTTCCTCGGACTTCACAGATACGCAGTATTTT
>TRBJ1-5|.|.|TRBV27|13
CASSLKVRQPQHF
TGTGCCAGCAGTTTGAAGGTCCGGCAGCCCCAGCATTTT
>TRBJ2-2|.|.|TRBV2|14
CASCPESGTGELFF
TGTGCCAGCTGTCCAGAAAGCGGCACCGGGGAGCTGTTTTTT
>TRBJ1-1|.|.|TRBV12-3/TRBV12-4|12
CASSSDAYEAFF
TGTGCCAGCAGTTCCGATGCCTATGAAGCTTTCTTT
>TRBJ2-2|TRBD2|.|TRBV7-2|14
CASSSGLAGGELFF
TGTGCCAGCAGCTCCGGACTAGCGGGGGGGGAGCTGTTTTTT